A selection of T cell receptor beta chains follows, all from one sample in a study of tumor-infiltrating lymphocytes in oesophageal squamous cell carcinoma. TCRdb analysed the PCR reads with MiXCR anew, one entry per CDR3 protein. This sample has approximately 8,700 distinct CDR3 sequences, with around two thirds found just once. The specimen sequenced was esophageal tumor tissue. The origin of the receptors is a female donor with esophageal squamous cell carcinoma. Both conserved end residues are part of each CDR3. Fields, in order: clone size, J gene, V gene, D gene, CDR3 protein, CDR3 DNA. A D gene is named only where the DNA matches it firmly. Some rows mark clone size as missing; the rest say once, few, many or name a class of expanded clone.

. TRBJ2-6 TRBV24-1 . CATSEGGSGANVLTF TGTGCCACCAGTGAAGGGGGCTCTGGGGCCAACGTCCTGACTTTC
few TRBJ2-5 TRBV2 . CASGRDPWEQYF TGTGCCAGCGGCCGGGACCCTTGGGAGCAGTACTTC
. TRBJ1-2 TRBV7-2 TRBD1 CASSPYLTGGGGYTF TGTGCCAGCAGCCCTTACCTAACAGGGGGAGGTGGCTACACCTTC
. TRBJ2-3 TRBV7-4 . CASSPGDDLKDTQYF TGTGCCAGCAGCCCCGGAGACGACCTTAAAGATACGCAGTATTTT
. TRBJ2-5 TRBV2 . CASRDQETQYF TGTGCCAGCAGAGACCAAGAGACCCAGTACTTC
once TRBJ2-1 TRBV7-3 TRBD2 CASSSGLAGAWGNEQFF TGTGCCAGCAGCTCAGGACTAGCCGGGGCTTGGGGGAATGAGCAGTTCTTC
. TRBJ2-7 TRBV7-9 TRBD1 CASSLGTGYDEQYF TGTGCCAGCAGCTTAGGGACAGGGTACGACGAGCAGTACTTC
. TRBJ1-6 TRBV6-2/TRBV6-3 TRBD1 CASSVGQGFSPLHF TGTGCCAGCAGTGTCGGACAGGGGTTTTCACCCCTCCACTTT
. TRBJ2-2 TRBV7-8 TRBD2 CASSLLLAGTGELFF TGTGCCAGCAGCCTGTTACTAGCGGGGACCGGGGAGCTGTTTTTT
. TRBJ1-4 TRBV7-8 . CASSPGVGEKLFF TGTGCCAGCAGCCCGGGGGTAGGGGAAAAACTGTTTTTT
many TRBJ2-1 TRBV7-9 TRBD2 CASSLGWLAGGHRHEQFF TGTGCCAGCAGCTTAGGGTGGCTAGCGGGAGGGCACAGGCATGAGCAGTTCTTC
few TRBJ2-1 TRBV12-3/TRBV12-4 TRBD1 CAITLEGAYNEQFF TGTGCCATCACCTTAGAGGGGGCTTACAATGAGCAGTTCTTC
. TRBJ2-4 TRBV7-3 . CASSLGDGKGNIQYF TGTGCCAGCAGCTTAGGGGACGGAAAAGGAAACATTCAGTACTTC
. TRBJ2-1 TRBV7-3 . CASSQRGSSYNEQFF TGTGCCAGCAGCCAGCGAGGGAGCTCCTACAATGAGCAGTTCTTC
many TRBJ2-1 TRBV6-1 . CASSLDGGRYNEQFF TGTGCCAGCAGTTTGGATGGGGGGAGGTACAATGAGCAGTTCTTC
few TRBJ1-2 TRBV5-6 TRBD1 CASRLGQGRDYGYTF TGTGCCAGCAGGTTAGGACAGGGGAGAGACTATGGCTACACCTTC
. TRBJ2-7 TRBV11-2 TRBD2 CASSPAGLAGGYEQYF TGTGCCAGCAGCCCCGCCGGACTAGCGGGAGGTTACGAGCAGTACTTC
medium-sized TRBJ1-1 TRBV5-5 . CASSLDLNTEAFF TGTGCCAGCAGCTTGGACTTGAACACTGAAGCTTTCTTT
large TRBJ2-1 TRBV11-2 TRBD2 CASSTRGSSYNEQFF TGTGCCAGCAGCACCCGCGGGAGCTCCTACAATGAGCAGTTCTTC
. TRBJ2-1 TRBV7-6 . CASSLAGWVLYNEQFF TGTGCCAGCAGCTTAGCAGGGTGGGTCCTTTACAATGAGCAGTTCTTC
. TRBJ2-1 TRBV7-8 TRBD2 CASSWLAGGPLNEQFF TGTGCCAGCAGCTGGCTAGCGGGAGGGCCTCTGAATGAGCAGTTCTTC
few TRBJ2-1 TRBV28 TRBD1 CASSFSGGRSNEQFF TGTGCCAGCAGTTTTTCAGGGGGCCGGAGCAATGAGCAGTTCTTC
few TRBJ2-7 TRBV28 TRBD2 CASFSRAASGSYEQYF TGTGCCAGCTTCTCCCGAGCGGCTAGCGGTAGCTACGAGCAGTACTTC
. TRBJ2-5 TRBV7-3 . CASSFSGNQETQYF TGTGCCAGCAGCTTCAGCGGTAACCAAGAGACCCAGTACTTC
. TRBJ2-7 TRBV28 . CASSLGTTIYEQYF TGTGCCAGCAGTCTCGGGACCACTATCTACGAGCAGTACTTC
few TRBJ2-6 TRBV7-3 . CASRLDLTGANVLTF TGTGCCAGCAGGTTAGATCTCACTGGGGCCAACGTCCTGACTTTC
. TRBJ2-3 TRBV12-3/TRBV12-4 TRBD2 CASSHPGQNLYGGRAGGTDTQYF TGTGCCAGCAGTCATCCGGGACAGAATCTATATGGCGGGAGGGCCGGAGGCACAGATACGCAGTATTTT
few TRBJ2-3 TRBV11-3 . CASSLVGRDTQYF TGTGCCAGCAGCTTAGTCGGAAGAGATACGCAGTATTTT
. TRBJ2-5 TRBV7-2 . CASGHWETQYF TGTGCCAGCGGCCATTGGGAGACCCAGTACTTC
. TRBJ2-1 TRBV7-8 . CASSLEQLLANEQFF TGTGCCAGCAGCTTAGAACAACTTCTGGCCAATGAGCAGTTCTTC
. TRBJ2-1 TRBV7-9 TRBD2 CASNSGRENNEQFF TGTGCCAGCAACTCAGGGCGGGAGAATAATGAGCAGTTCTTC
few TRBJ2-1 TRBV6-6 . CASSYSFAPGGNEQFF TGTGCCAGCAGTTACTCCTTCGCCCCAGGGGGGAATGAGCAGTTCTTC
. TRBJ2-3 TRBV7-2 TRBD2 CASSSGRGDTQYF TGTGCCAGCAGCTCAGGGAGGGGAGATACGCAGTATTTT
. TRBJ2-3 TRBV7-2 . CASSAAAGTDTQYF TGTGCCAGCAGCGCTGCCGCTGGCACAGATACGCAGTATTTT
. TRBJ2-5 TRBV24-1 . CATSDGGFLGQYF TGTGCCACCAGTGATGGGGGGTTTCTCGGTCAGTACTTC
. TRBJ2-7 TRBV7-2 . CASSLDVSSYNEQYF TGTGCCAGCAGCTTAGATGTCAGCTCCTACAATGAGCAGTACTTC
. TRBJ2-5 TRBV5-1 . CASSLGGHKETQYF TGCGCCAGCAGCTTGGGGGGACACAAAGAGACCCAGTACTTC
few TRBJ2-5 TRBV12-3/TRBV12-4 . CASNGGVLETQYF TGTGCCAGCAACGGAGGGGTCTTAGAGACCCAGTACTTC
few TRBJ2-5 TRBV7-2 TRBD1 CASSLGQGVLETQYF TGTGCCAGCAGCCTCGGACAGGGAGTCTTAGAGACCCAGTACTTC
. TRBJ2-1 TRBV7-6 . CASSLFPGYYEQFF TGTGCTAGCAGCTTATTCCCCGGGTACTATGAGCAGTTCTTC
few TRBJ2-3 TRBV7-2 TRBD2 CASSLVREGDGTDTQYF TGTGCCAGCAGCTTAGTTCGGGAGGGGGACGGCACAGATACGCAGTATTTT
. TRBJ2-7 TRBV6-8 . CASSYSTGGRGAAFYEQYF TGTGCCAGCAGTTACTCGACGGGCGGCCGCGGGGCAGCGTTCTACGAGCAGTACTTC
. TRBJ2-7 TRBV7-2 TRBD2 CASRDKTSGYEQYF TGTGCCAGCAGAGATAAGACTAGCGGCTACGAGCAGTACTTC
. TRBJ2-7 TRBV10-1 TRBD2 CASSQLAGGLNEQYF TGCGCCAGCAGTCAACTAGCGGGAGGACTAAACGAGCAGTACTTC
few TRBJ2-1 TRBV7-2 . CASSPSQSLYNEQFF TGTGCCAGCAGCCCGAGTCAGTCACTCTACAATGAGCAGTTCTTC
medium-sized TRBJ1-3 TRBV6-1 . CASSAGGPGNTIYF TGTGCCAGCAGTGCCGGGGGACCTGGAAACACCATATATTTT
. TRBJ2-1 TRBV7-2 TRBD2 CASSFGGSNEQFF TGTGCCAGCAGCTTCGGCGGGAGCAATGAGCAGTTCTTC
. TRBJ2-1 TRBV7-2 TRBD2 CTSSLQAGTNEQFF TGTACCAGCAGCCTCCAAGCGGGGACCAATGAGCAGTTCTTC
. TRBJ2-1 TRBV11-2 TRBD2 CASSLRLAGYNEQFF TGTGCCAGCAGCTTACGACTAGCGGGGTACAATGAGCAGTTCTTC
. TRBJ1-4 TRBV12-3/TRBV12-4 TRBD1 CASSLQGRVEKLFF TGTGCCAGCAGTCTACAGGGGAGAGTTGAAAAACTGTTTTTT
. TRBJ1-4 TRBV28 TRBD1 CASSPAGTGVNEKLFF TGTGCCAGCAGTCCCGCCGGGACAGGAGTTAATGAAAAACTGTTTTTT
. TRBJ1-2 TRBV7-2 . CASSDQVLVGYTF TGTGCCAGCAGCGATCAGGTCTTGGTTGGCTACACCTTC
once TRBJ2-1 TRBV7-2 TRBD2 CASSLAGVPEQFF TGTGCCAGCAGCTTGGCGGGGGTCCCCGAGCAGTTCTTC
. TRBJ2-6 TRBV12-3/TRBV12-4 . CASGGGSGANVLTF TGTGCCAGCGGTGGTGGGTCTGGGGCCAACGTCCTGACTTTC
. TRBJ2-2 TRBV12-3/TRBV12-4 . CASSNRRTGELFF TGTGCCAGCAGCAACAGGAGGACCGGGGAGCTGTTTTTT
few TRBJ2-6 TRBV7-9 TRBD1 CASRLPGQGDSGANVLTF TGTGCCAGCAGGTTGCCGGGACAGGGGGACTCTGGGGCCAACGTCCTGACTTTC
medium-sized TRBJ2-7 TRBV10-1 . CASTLIQEYEQYF TGCGCCAGCACCCTGATTCAGGAATACGAGCAGTACTTC
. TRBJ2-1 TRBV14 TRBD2 CASSRQPGLAAAFNEQFF TGTGCCAGCAGCCGCCAACCGGGACTAGCGGCAGCATTCAATGAGCAGTTCTTC
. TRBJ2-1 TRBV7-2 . CASSLVLLYNEQFF TGTGCCAGCAGCTTAGTGCTTCTATACAATGAGCAGTTCTTC
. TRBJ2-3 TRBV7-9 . CASSLTGKDTGELYF TGTGCCAGCAGCTTAACAGGGAAGGATACCGGGGAGCTGTATTTT